The next 20 T cell receptor beta chains were all read from a single sample in a study of blood T cells in healthy people across ages. Sample-barcoded 5' priming and a J-beta primer mix drove a second PCR of about 7 to 12 cycles. One entry per CDR3 protein, called by TCRdb with MiXCR from the 5' RACE reads. The top ten hold approximately 13% of the sample, which has under 1,000,000 distinct CDR3 sequences, 30% to 45% seen once. The sample taken for sequencing was blood. Source of these receptors: a man aged 18 to 30 in good health.

This clonotype has more than one count but fewer than ten. The chain is built from TRBV16 and TRBJ1-6; tentatively, D is TRBD1 (6 bases). The CDR3 runs to 15 residues. Germline-derived CDR1 and CDR2 are KGHSY and FQNENV. Trimming pared 4 bases from V and 4 bases from J, leaving 11 bases between. As DNA, the CDR3 is TGTGCCAGCAGCCGCAACAGGGAGTATAATTCACCCCTCCACTTT. It encodes CASSRNREYNSPLHF.

This clonotype was counted at least ten times. The V and J genes are TRBV9 and TRBJ2-5, with unresolved D. Trimming shortened V by 4 bases and J by 4 bases, and 29 bases separated the two germline ends. This CDR3 is built from 19 residues. Germline V lookup: CDR1 SGDLS, CDR2 YYNGEE. In DNA, the CDR3 is TGTGCCAGCAGCCCCCAAATACGTGGCACTCTACCCAATACAGAGACCCAGTACTTC. Protein sequence: CASSPQIRGTLPNTETQYF.

This clonotype was observed a handful of times. The chain has TRBV4-1 and TRBJ2-3, with 9 nucleotides matching TRBD2. From germline, CDR1 is MGHRA and CDR2 YSYEKL. After removal of 4 bases from V and 9 bases from J, the junction contained 23 bases not matched to a gene. The CDR3 sequence is 19 residues long. The DNA of the CDR3 is TGCGCCAGCAGCCGTATAGGAGGTACTCGCGGGGGGGAGTCGGACACGCAGTATTTT. Translated, it gives CASSRIGGTRGGESDTQYF.

The V and J genes are TRBV7-3 and TRBJ1-6; D unresolved. Germline CDR1 and CDR2: SGHTA and FQGTGA. Deletions cut 2 bases from V and 7 bases from J, with 9 bases between. CDR3 length: 14 residues. CDR3 protein: CASSLRGSNSPLHF. The CDR3 DNA sequence: TGTGCCAGCAGCTTACGGGGTAGCAATTCACCCCTCCACTTT.

As to this clonotype: A much larger clone differs from this one at a single base, so this may be a read error. The chain combines TRBV24-1 with TRBJ2-3; tentatively, D is TRBD2 (6 bases). The germline V and J ends were trimmed by 7 bases and 4 bases, with 14 bases remaining between them. This CDR3 is built from 14 residues. Germline assignment: CDR1 KGHDR and CDR2 SFDVKD. The CDR3 sequence is CATSPGLEADTQYF. The CDR3 bases are TGTGCCACCAGCCCGGGACTCGAGGCAGATACGCAGTATTTT.

The CDR3 is CASSHQGQGASEQYF. For the CDR3, the DNA is TGTGCCAGCTCACATCAGGGACAGGGGGCGTCTGAGCAGTACTTC. The rearrangement uses TRBV18 and TRBJ2-7; 12 bases line up with TRBD1. Germline V lookup: CDR1 KGHSH, CDR2 LQKENI. The CDR3 sequence is 15 residues long. The V segment lost 4 bases and the J segment 7 bases; nucleotides outside the gene matches: 8.

To note about this clonotype: This may be a read error: a much more frequent sequence differs by one nucleotide. V and J are TRBV5-6 and TRBJ2-1; D is unclear. CDR1 and CDR2 from the germline V gene are SGHDT and YYEEEE. The CDR3 is 14 residues long. Here the CDR3 DNA reads TGTGCCAGCAGCTTTCCGAGCTCCTACAATGAGAAGTTCTTC. Translation gives CASSFPSSYNEKFF.

This chain uses TRBV20-1 with TRBJ2-1, with 7 bases fitting TRBD1. The CDR3 loop spans 14 amino acids. Per germline, CDR1 DFQATT and CDR2 SNEGSKA (reference sequence). Unmatched junction bases numbered 18, after V lost 6 bases and J lost 13 bases. The CDR3 loop is CSANRGYRGETQFF. CDR3 nucleotides: TGCAGTGCGAACAGGGGCTATAGAGGGGAGACCCAGTTCTTC.

This clonotype was observed a handful of times. The V call is TRBV7-2, the J call TRBJ1-6, with D uncertain. Germline CDR1 SGHTA, CDR2 FQGNSA. Trimming left V 2 bases short and J 9 bases short, with 14 bases between. This CDR3 comprises 15 residues. Here the CDR3 DNA reads TGTGCCAGCAGCTTATATCTAATTTTAGGTTCACCCCTCCACTTT. Translated, it gives CASSLYLILGSPLHF. Drawing the rest from reference TRBV7-2 and TRBJ1-6, the complete variable domain is GAGVSQSPSNKVTEKGKDVELRCDPISGHTALYWYRQSLGQGLEFLIYFQGNSAPDKSGLPSDRFSAERTGGSVSTLTIQRTQQEDSAVYLCASSLYLILGSPLHFGNGTRLTVT.

At least ten counts were recorded for this clonotype. This rearrangement joins TRBV5-5 to TRBJ2-1; TRBD2 agrees at 10 bases. Germline CDR1 reads SGHKS; CDR2 reads YYEKEE (reference sequence). The J segment lost 8 bases and the V segment lost 2 bases, leaving 10 bases of the junction unmatched. The CDR3 runs to 16 residues. The CDR3 coding sequence is TGTGCCAGCAGCTTCGACACTAGCGGGGATGTCGATGAGCAGTTCTTC. It codes for CASSFDTSGDVDEQFF. Full variable domain (remainder filled in from reference TRBV5-5 and TRBJ2-1): DAGVTQSPTHLIKTRGQQVTLRCSPISGHKSVSWYQQVLGQGPQFIFQYYEKEERGRGNFPDRFSARQFPNYSSELNVNALLLGDSALYLCASSFDTSGDVDEQFFGPGTRLTVL.

With regard to this clonotype: This may arise from a read error, as a much more abundant clone is one base away. CDR3 sequence reads: CASSPLGGGIGTDTQYF. The CDR3 bases are TGTGCCAGCAGCCCCCTTGGTGGGGGGATCGGCACAGATACGCAGTATTTT. V usage is TRBV4-2 and J usage is TRBJ2-3, with D possibly TRBD2 on 6 matching bases. The CDR3 consists of 17 residues. Germline V gene sequence: CDR1 LGHNA, CDR2 YNFKEQ. V was clipped by 4 bases and J by 1 base, with 18 bases between them.

A note on this clonotype: This may be a read error: a much more frequent sequence differs by one nucleotide. The chain combines TRBV7-2 with TRBJ2-1; D not resolved. CDR3 length equals 13 residues. V was cut by 5 bases and J by 13 bases, with 18 bases left in between. The germline gives CDR1 SGHTA, CDR2 FQGNSA. CDR3 sequence (DNA): TGTGCCAGCAGCCAAAGGGCACCTCAGACCCAGTTCTTC. Protein: CASSQRAPQTQFF.

This clonotype showed up just a few times. J is TRBJ2-1 and V is TRBV7-3; 8 bases align to TRBD1. CDR1 SGHTA and CDR2 FQGTGA come from the germline V gene. This CDR3 spans 16 amino acids. V lost 2 bases to trimming and J lost 1 base; unmatched junction nucleotides: 4. The CDR3 here is CASSLSGGPSYNEQFF. The CDR3 DNA is TGTGCCAGCAGCTTATCAGGGGGCCCATCCTACAATGAGCAGTTCTTC.

This rearrangement joins TRBV12-3 or TRBV12-4 to TRBJ2-1; D is unresolved. This CDR3 has 14 amino acids. The germline V and J ends were trimmed by 3 bases and 2 bases, with 8 bases remaining between them. CDR3 nucleotides: TGTGCCAGCAGTTTGGAGTGGCCCTACAATGAGCAGTTCTTC. Protein product: CASSLEWPYNEQFF.

A remark on this clonotype: This clone may be a read error of a much larger clone one base away. This chain uses TRBV20-1 with TRBJ1-2; 7 nucleotides agree with TRBD1. This CDR3 comprises 12 residues. CDR1 and CDR2 (germline): DFQATT, SNEGSKA (reference sequence). After removal of 6 bases from V and 5 bases from J, the junction contained 6 bases not matched to a gene. The CDR3 DNA reads as TGCAGTGCAGGGGGCGGCCAGTATGGCTACACCTTC. It encodes CSAGGGQYGYTF.

The chain combines TRBV28 with TRBJ2-1; TRBD2 matches at 8 bases. CDR1 MDHEN and CDR2 SYDVKM come from the germline V gene. The CDR3 length is 16 residues. Germline trimming cut 6 bases from V and 2 bases from J; bases unmatched to any gene: 9. This CDR3 is CASRAISGTAYNEQFF. CDR3 DNA sequence: TGTGCCAGCAGGGCCATTAGCGGGACCGCCTACAATGAGCAGTTCTTC.

The chain joins TRBV20-1 to TRBJ1-2, with a weak D call TRBD1 (5 bases). Between the trimmed V and J ends, which lost 6 bases and 4 bases, there was a span of 15 bases. CDR1 DFQATT and CDR2 SNEGSKA come from the germline V gene (reference sequence). This CDR3 comprises 13 residues. CDR3 region: CSARRDRPYGYTF. CDR3 sequence (DNA): TGCAGTGCCCGCCGGGACCGACCCTATGGCTACACCTTC.

The CDR3 DNA reads TGTGCCAGCAGCTCTCCTATCTCCTACGAGCAGTACTTC. Its protein is CASSSPISYEQYF. The chain joins TRBV7-9 to TRBJ2-7; D gene ambiguous. V lost 4 bases and J lost 0, with 7 bases in between. The CDR3 loop spans 13 amino acids. Per germline, CDR1 SEHNR and CDR2 FQNEAQ (reference sequence).

V is TRBV20-1 and J is TRBJ1-1, with D possibly matching TRBD1 (6 bases). The CDR3 extends over 14 amino acids. CDR1 and CDR2 (germline): DFQATT, SNEGSKA (reference sequence). Trimming took off 3 bases at V and 2 bases at J, with 13 bases between the two ends. The CDR3 DNA sequence: TGCAGTGCTAGCAAGGGGGGCTCTAACACTGAAGCTTTCTTT. Protein sequence: CSASKGGSNTEAFF.

The chain recombines TRBV20-1 with TRBJ2-3; D is perhaps TRBD2 (6 bases). The V and J ends lost 2 bases and 2 bases respectively, with 14 bases between them. CDR3 size: 15 residues. The germline V gene has CDR1 DFQATT and CDR2 SNEGSKA (reference sequence). CDR3 nucleotides: TGCAGTGCTAGATGGGGGAGCGGGTTCACAGATACGCAGTATTTT. Its translation is CSARWGSGFTDTQYF.